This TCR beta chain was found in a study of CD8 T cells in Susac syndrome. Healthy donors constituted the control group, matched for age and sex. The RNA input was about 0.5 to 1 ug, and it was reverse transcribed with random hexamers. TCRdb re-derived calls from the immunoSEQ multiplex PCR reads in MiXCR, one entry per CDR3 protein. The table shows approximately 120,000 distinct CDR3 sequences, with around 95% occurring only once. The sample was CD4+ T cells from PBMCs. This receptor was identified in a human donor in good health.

The CDR3, as DNA: TGTGCCAGCAGCGTAGACGAGTGGCAGACCCAGTACTTC. Translating gives CASSVDEWQTQYF. The chain recombines TRBV9 with TRBJ2-5; no clear D. Trimming removed 0 bases from V and 6 bases from J, with 9 bases in between. CDR1 and CDR2 from the germline V gene are SGDLS and YYNGEE. The CDR3 is made up of 13 amino acids. The entire variable domain, with the rest obtained from reference TRBV9 and TRBJ2-5, is as follows: DSGVTQTPKHLITATGQRVTLRCSPRSGDLSVYWYQQSLDQGLQFLIQYYNGEERAKGNILERFSAQQFPDLHSELNLSSLELGDSALYFCASSVDEWQTQYFGPGTRLLVL.